The T cell receptor beta chain described here comes from a study of cytomegalovirus exposure and HLA in healthy donors. Background on the study: A prior study identified 110 million or so unique TCR beta sequences from roughly 170 million T cells. Whole-study results and caveats: One later analysis reportedly identified an Asian-associated ancestry cluster that showed fewer N-insertions than the approximately 710-donor mean.

Researchers ran the PCR with 60 Vbeta and 13 Jbeta primers. TCRdb keeps only in-frame clones here, not all; method: immunoSEQ multiplex PCR. The sample lists approximately 180,000 clones, roughly three quarters occurring once. Healthy people donating bone marrow made up the donors. Regarding this clone: Its antigen is as yet unknown.

The sample taken for sequencing was PBMCs. This sequence originates from a male donor in good health and CMV-seronegative.

CDR3 sequence: CASSPEGTSGRAYNEQFF. CDR3 sequence (DNA): TGCGCCAGCAGCCCCGAAGGGACTAGCGGGAGGGCCTACAATGAGCAGTTCTTC. This chain uses TRBV5-1 with TRBJ2-1, with 16 bases identical to TRBD2. CDR3 length: 18 amino acids. The germline gives CDR1 SGHRS, CDR2 YFSETQ. V was clipped by 4 bases and J by 2 bases; unmatched bases: 6. Full variable domain (remainder filled in from reference TRBV5-1 and TRBJ2-1): KAGVTQTPRYLIKTRGQQVTLSCSPISGHRSVSWYQQTPGQGLQFLFEYFSETQRNKGNFPGRFSGRQFSNSRSEMNVSTLELGDSALYLCASSPEGTSGRAYNEQFFGPGTRLTVL.